The 17 T cell receptor beta chains below come from one sample, sequenced in a study of T cell changes during pregnancy in multiple sclerosis. TCRdb's table, derived via immunoSEQ multiplex PCR, lists solely in-frame clones and lacks some. The repertoire consists of about 41,000 clones, with about 89% occurring once and the leading ten covering more than 0.6%. Sample: CD4+ T cells from peripheral blood mononuclear cells, taken in the first trimester of pregnancy. The origin of the receptors is a female donor with multiple sclerosis, enrolled in a pregnancy study.

The chain couples TRBV6-1 to TRBJ2-7, with a possible D match to TRBD2 (5 bases). The V gene's germline CDR1 is MNHNS and CDR2 SASEGT. The CDR3 has 16 residues. The V end was cut by 3 bases, the J end by 5 bases, with 20 bases between. The CDR3 reads CASSDRGGKPMNEQYF. CDR3 DNA sequence: TGTGCCAGCAGTGATCGGGGTGGCAAGCCCATGAACGAGCAGTACTTC.

The rearrangement uses TRBV9 and TRBJ2-7; D might be TRBD1 (5 bases). The germline V and J ends were trimmed by 4 bases and 4 bases, with 15 bases remaining between them. Germline V CDR1 and CDR2: SGDLS, YYNGEE. This CDR3 contains 14 residues. The CDR3, as DNA: TGTGCCAGCAGCCCAGATCCCAGGGTTTACGAGCAGTACTTC. Its protein product is CASSPDPRVYEQYF.

This rearrangement joins TRBV28 to TRBJ2-3; 8 bases match TRBD1. This CDR3 has 14 residues. Germline CDR1 is MDHEN and CDR2 is SYDVKM. V trimming: 6 bases; J trimming: 2 bases; junction bases outside the gene matches: 4. CDR3 DNA: TGTGCCAGCAGCCGGGGACAGGACACAGATACGCAGTATTTT. Translating it yields CASSRGQDTDTQYF.

The genes are TRBV10-3 and TRBJ1-1; unclear D gene. Germline CDR1 and CDR2: ENHRY and SYGVKD. V was clipped by 0 bases and J by 4 bases, with 9 bases between them. The CDR3 is made up of 14 amino acids. The CDR3: CAISESMVGTEAFF. Here the CDR3 DNA reads TGTGCCATCAGTGAGTCGATGGTCGGCACTGAAGCTTTCTTT.

This chain connects TRBV18 to TRBJ1-1; D gene ambiguous. The CDR3 sequence is 13 residues long. CDR1 is KGHSH and CDR2 is LQKENI in the germline V gene. Trimming took off 3 bases at V and 4 bases at J, with 9 bases between the two ends. CDR3 nucleotide sequence: TGTGCCAGCTCACCCTCTCGGAGCACTGAAGCTTTCTTT. It specifies CASSPSRSTEAFF.

In this sample, this clone turned up once. The chain has TRBV10-3 and TRBJ2-7, with 7 bases matching TRBD2. V dropped 10 bases and J dropped 3; count of bases not matched to a gene: 12. The length of the CDR3 is 14 residues. From germline, CDR1 is ENHRY and CDR2 SYGVKD. CDR3 in amino acids: CANNPSSGYYEQYF. In nucleotides, the CDR3 is TGTGCCAACAACCCATCTAGCGGATACTACGAGCAGTACTTC.

The DNA for the CDR3 is TGTGCCATCAGCCGGGACATAACCTACGAGCAGTACTTC. Translation: CAISRDITYEQYF. The rearrangement joins TRBV10-3 to TRBJ2-7, with a possible D match to TRBD1 (6 bases). The CDR3 sequence is 13 residues long. The germline gives CDR1 ENHRY, CDR2 SYGVKD. The V end was cut by 6 bases, the J end by 2 bases, with 11 bases between.

The chain links TRBV6-1 to TRBJ2-7, with D tentatively TRBD1 (5 bases). The CDR3 length is 13 residues. Trimming left V 6 bases short and J 3 bases short, with 12 bases between. In germline, CDR1 is MNHNS, CDR2 SASEGT. The CDR3 DNA reads as TGTGCCAGCAGCGCTCCCCAGGGCTACGAGCAGTACTTC. Amino acids: CASSAPQGYEQYF.

In this sample, this clone turned up once. The genes are TRBV7-3 and TRBJ2-1; D is ambiguous. The CDR3 extends over 13 amino acids. In germline, CDR1 is SGHTA, CDR2 FQGTGA. Trimming pared 2 bases from V and 5 bases from J, leaving 7 bases between. The CDR3 DNA follows: TGTGCCAGCAGCTTATACTCTAACAATGAGCAGTTCTTC. Translated, it gives CASSLYSNNEQFF.

The rearrangement joins TRBV9 to TRBJ1-2; maybe TRBD1 (5 bases). This CDR3 region has 15 residues. V was cut by 1 base and J by 8 bases, with 18 bases left in between. The germline V gene encodes CDR1 SGDLS and CDR2 YYNGEE. The CDR3 sequence is CASSVSSQGLGGYTF. The CDR3, as DNA: TGTGCCAGCAGCGTATCGTCCCAGGGCCTGGGGGGCTACACCTTC.

The chain uses TRBV28 and TRBJ2-1; D gene uncertain. V was clipped by 4 bases and J by 4 bases, with 14 bases between them. CDR1 is MDHEN and CDR2 is SYDVKM in the germline V gene. The CDR3 is 15 residues long. This chain's CDR3 is CASSSSEIGYNEQFF. DNA for the CDR3: TGTGCCAGCAGTTCAAGCGAGATAGGATACAATGAGCAGTTCTTC.

The chain recombines TRBV5-4 with TRBJ2-1; TRBD1 agrees at 9 bases. The CDR3 extends over 14 amino acids. V lost 2 bases and J lost 7; bases outside the gene matches: 4. The germline gives CDR1 SGHNT, CDR2 YYREEE (reference sequence). In DNA, the CDR3 is TGTGCCAGCAGCTTTGGGACAGGGCTGAATGAGCAGTTCTTC. Translation gives CASSFGTGLNEQFF.

The chain has TRBV4-3 and TRBJ2-7, with TRBD1 identical over 8 bases. Looked up from germline, CDR1 is LGHNA and CDR2 is YSLEER. The J segment lost 6 bases and the V segment lost 4 bases, leaving 8 bases of the junction unmatched. The CDR3 is made up of 14 amino acids. The DNA of the CDR3 is TGCGCCAGCAGCCGGTCCGAGACAGGGGCCGAGCAGTACTTC. It yields the protein CASSRSETGAEQYF.

The chain combines TRBV2 with TRBJ1-1; TRBD1 matches 7 bases. This CDR3 contains 13 residues. The V and J ends lost 7 bases and 4 bases, in that order; junction bases with no gene match: 6. From germline, CDR1 is SNHLY and CDR2 FYNNEI. CDR3 sequence reads: CASNRGGGTEAFF. The CDR3 DNA reads TGTGCCAGCAACAGGGGAGGTGGCACTGAAGCTTTCTTT. Variable domain in full (rest from reference TRBV2 and TRBJ1-1): EPEVTQTPSHQVTQMGQEVILRCVPISNHLYFYWYRQILGQKVEFLVSFYNNEISEKSEIFDDQFSVERPDGSNFTLKIRSTKLEDSAMYFCASNRGGGTEAFFGQGTRLTVV.

The chain employs TRBV6-6 and TRBJ1-1; 10 nucleotides align to TRBD1. The CDR3 has 16 residues. J lost 0 bases, V lost 6 bases, and 7 bases had no gene match. Germline V gives CDR1 MNHNY, CDR2 SVGAGI (reference sequence). This CDR3 reads CASRRTGGIVNTEAFF. The CDR3 region has the DNA TGTGCCAGCAGACGGACAGGGGGTATCGTGAACACTGAAGCTTTCTTT.

The chain is built from TRBV6-1 and TRBJ1-2; 9 nucleotides agree with TRBD1. Looked up from germline, CDR1 is MNHNS and CDR2 is SASEGT. The junction had 9 bases not matched to a gene; V was cut back by 7 bases and J by 6 bases. This CDR3 has 14 amino acids. The CDR3 loop reads CASTPGQGGHGYTF. In nucleotides, the CDR3 is TGTGCCAGCACCCCGGGACAGGGAGGACATGGCTACACCTTC.

The CDR3 bases are TGTGCCAGCATTTGGGAGGACCGGGAGACCCAGTACTTC. This translates into CASIWEDRETQYF. The chain employs TRBV28 and TRBJ2-5, with a weak D call TRBD2 (6 bases). Germline assignment: CDR1 MDHEN and CDR2 SYDVKM. V shed 7 bases and J shed 5 bases, with 14 bases lying between them. There are 13 residues in the CDR3.